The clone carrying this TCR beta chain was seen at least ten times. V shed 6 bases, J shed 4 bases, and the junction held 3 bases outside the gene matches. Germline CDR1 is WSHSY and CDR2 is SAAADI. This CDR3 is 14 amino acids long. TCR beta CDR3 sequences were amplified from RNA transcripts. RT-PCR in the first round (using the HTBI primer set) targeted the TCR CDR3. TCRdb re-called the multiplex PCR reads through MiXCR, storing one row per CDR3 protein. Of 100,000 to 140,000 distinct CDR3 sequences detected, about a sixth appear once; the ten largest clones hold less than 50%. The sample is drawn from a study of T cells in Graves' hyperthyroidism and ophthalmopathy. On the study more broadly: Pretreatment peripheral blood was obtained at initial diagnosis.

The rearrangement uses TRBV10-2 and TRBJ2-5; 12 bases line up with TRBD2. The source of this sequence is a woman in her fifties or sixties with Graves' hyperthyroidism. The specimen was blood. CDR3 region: CASRLAGGGETQYF. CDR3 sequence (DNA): TGCGCCAGCAGACTAGCGGGAGGAGGAGAGACCCAGTACTTC.